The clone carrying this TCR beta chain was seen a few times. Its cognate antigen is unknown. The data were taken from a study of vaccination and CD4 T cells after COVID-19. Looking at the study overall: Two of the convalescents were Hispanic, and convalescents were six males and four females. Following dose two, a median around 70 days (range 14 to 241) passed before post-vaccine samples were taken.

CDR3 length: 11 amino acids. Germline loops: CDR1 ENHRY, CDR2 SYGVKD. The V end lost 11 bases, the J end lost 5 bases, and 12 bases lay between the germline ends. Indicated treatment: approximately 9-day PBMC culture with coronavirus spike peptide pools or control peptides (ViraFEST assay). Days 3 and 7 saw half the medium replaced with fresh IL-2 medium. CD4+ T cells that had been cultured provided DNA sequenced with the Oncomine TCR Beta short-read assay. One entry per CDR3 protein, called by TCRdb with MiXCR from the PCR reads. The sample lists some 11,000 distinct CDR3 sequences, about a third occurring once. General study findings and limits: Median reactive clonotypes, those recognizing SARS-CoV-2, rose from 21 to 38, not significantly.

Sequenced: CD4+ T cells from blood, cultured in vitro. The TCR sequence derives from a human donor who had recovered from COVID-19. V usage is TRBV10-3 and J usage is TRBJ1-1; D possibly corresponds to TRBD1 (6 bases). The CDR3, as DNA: TGTGCCGCGCGAGGGGGGACTGAAGCTTTCTTT. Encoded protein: CAARGGTEAFF.